A selection of T cell receptor beta chains follows, all from one sample in a study of shared clonotypes between healthy human individuals. Only in-frame clones appear in the TCRdb table, and some are missing; sequencing was by immunoSEQ multiplex PCR. The sample includes some 650,000 clones, approximately 97% of them seen just once. Sequencing was carried out using naive CD4+ T cells sorted from blood. The receptors originated from a woman aged 25-40 years in good health. CDR3s include the opening cysteine and the closing phenylalanine or tryptophan. The order of the fields is V gene, clone size, D gene, J gene, CDR3 DNA, CDR3 protein. D genes are given only for firm matches. Part of the rows lack a size; the others show once, few, many or a class for expanded clones.

v_gene: TRBV5-1; abundance: NA; d_gene: TRBD2; j_gene: TRBJ2-2; CDR3nt: TGCGCCAGCAGCCCAAGTCCCAGCGGGGCGAACACCGGGGAGCTGTTTTTT; CDR3aa: CASSPSPSGANTGELFF
v_gene: TRBV5-1; abundance: NA; d_gene: NA; j_gene: TRBJ2-7; CDR3nt: TGCGCCAGCAGCGGGCGGGATGGGACACTCAGCTCCTACGAGCAGTACTTC; CDR3aa: CASSGRDGTLSSYEQYF
v_gene: TRBV7-2; abundance: once; d_gene: TRBD1; j_gene: TRBJ2-5; CDR3nt: TGTGCCAGCAGCGCAGACAGGGGTCAAGAGACCCAGTACTTC; CDR3aa: CASSADRGQETQYF
v_gene: TRBV5-1; abundance: NA; d_gene: NA; j_gene: TRBJ1-2; CDR3nt: TGCGCCAGCAGCCCTGGCCGGGGGGATCATGGCTACACCTTC; CDR3aa: CASSPGRGDHGYTF
v_gene: TRBV19; abundance: NA; d_gene: NA; j_gene: TRBJ1-5; CDR3nt: TGTGCCAGTTGCGTTGTCAATCAGCCCCAGCATTTT; CDR3aa: CASCVVNQPQHF
v_gene: TRBV5-1; abundance: NA; d_gene: TRBD1; j_gene: TRBJ2-7; CDR3nt: TGCGCCAGCAGCTTGGGGGGACAGGCGACCTCCTACGAGCAGTACTTC; CDR3aa: CASSLGGQATSYEQYF
v_gene: TRBV5-1; abundance: NA; d_gene: TRBD1; j_gene: TRBJ1-1; CDR3nt: TGCGCCAGCAGCCTGGGACAGGGTGATTCCCTCACCCCGAACACTGAAGCTTTCTTT; CDR3aa: CASSLGQGDSLTPNTEAFF
v_gene: TRBV18; abundance: NA; d_gene: TRBD1; j_gene: TRBJ2-3; CDR3nt: TGTGCCAGCTCACCACCGATTGGGACAGACACAGATACGCAGTATTTT; CDR3aa: CASSPPIGTDTDTQYF
v_gene: TRBV9; abundance: NA; d_gene: NA; j_gene: TRBJ1-3; CDR3nt: TGTGCCAGCAGCGTAGCTCCAACAGGCCCTGGAAACACCATATATTTT; CDR3aa: CASSVAPTGPGNTIYF
v_gene: TRBV28; abundance: NA; d_gene: TRBD1; j_gene: TRBJ2-5; CDR3nt: TGTGCCAGCAGTTCTCAGGGGGTAAAAGAGACCCAGTACTTC; CDR3aa: CASSSQGVKETQYF